A selection of T cell receptor beta chains follows, all from one sample in a study of cytotoxic CD8 clonotypes in ibrutinib-treated CLL. The method was immunoSEQ multiplex PCR; TCRdb's version includes in-frame clones alone and lacks a portion of them. This sample has some 140,000 clones, with 75% to 95% found just once. The sequenced sample was PBMCs, obtained after 12 months of ibrutinib treatment. These receptors were taken from a human donor with chronic lymphocytic leukemia. Both conserved end residues are part of each CDR3. D genes are given only for firm matches. For some rows the clone size is stated as once, few or many, or as a class when expanded; others skip it.

j_call,d_call,clone_size,v_call,cdr3_nt,cdr3_aa
TRBJ2-7,-,-,TRBV19,TGTGCCAGTACCCCCCGAGGGATACCCTACGAGCAGTACTTC,CASTPRGIPYEQYF
TRBJ2-7,TRBD2,-,TRBV2,TGTGCCAGCAATTTACTAGCGGGAGGCTACGAGCAGTACTTC,CASNLLAGGYEQYF
TRBJ2-7,TRBD1,-,TRBV5-1,TGCGCCAGCAGCTTGGACCAGGGGGCCTACTACGAGCAGTACTTC,CASSLDQGAYYEQYF
TRBJ2-7,TRBD1,-,TRBV28,TGTGCCAGCAGTGGACAGGGGGCCTACGAGCAGTACTTC,CASSGQGAYEQYF
TRBJ1-5,-,-,TRBV4-2,TGTGCCAGCAGCCAAGAGTCCGGGCAGCCCCAGCATTTT,CASSQESGQPQHF
TRBJ2-2,TRBD2,-,TRBV5-4,TGTGCCAGCAGTAGCGGGAGGGAGAGGACCGGGGAGCTGTTTTTT,CASSSGRERTGELFF
TRBJ2-5,TRBD1,once,TRBV28,TGTGCCAGCAGTTTAGCACAGGGGCGAGGGACCCAGTACTTC,CASSLAQGRGTQYF
TRBJ2-1,-,-,TRBV5-4,TGTGCCAGCAGCTTGGAAGTTGATGAGCAGTTCTTC,CASSLEVDEQFF
TRBJ1-1,-,-,TRBV10-1,TGCGCCAGCACTACCCCAACCGTCGGTAACACTGAAGCTTTCTTT,CASTTPTVGNTEAFF
TRBJ1-3,TRBD1,-,TRBV6-6,TGTGCCAGCAGTACTAGACAGGGTCTCGCTGGAAACACCATATATTTT,CASSTRQGLAGNTIYF
TRBJ2-7,TRBD2,-,TRBV27,TGTGCCAGCAGTTTCGGCCTAGCGGGAGGGAACCGAAACTCCTACGAGCAGTACTTC,CASSFGLAGGNRNSYEQYF
TRBJ2-7,-,-,TRBV6-5,TGTGCCAGCAGTTACTTGAGGGGTTCCAACGAGCAGTACTTC,CASSYLRGSNEQYF
TRBJ1-2,TRBD1,-,TRBV14,TGTGCCAGCAGCCAAGCAGGGGGGGGTAACTATGGCTACACCTTC,CASSQAGGGNYGYTF
TRBJ1-4,-,-,TRBV19,TGTGCCAGTAGTACCCGGTCCGGGGGTGAAAAACTGTTTTTT,CASSTRSGGEKLFF
TRBJ1-3,TRBD1,-,TRBV23-1,TGCGCCAGCAGTCAATCGTGTTTTGTCGAGGGGGCGGCTGGAAACACCATATATTTT,CASSQSCFVEGAAGNTIYF
TRBJ2-7,TRBD2,once,TRBV7-9,TGTGCCAGCAGCTTGGGACTAGCCCACGAGCAGTACTTC,CASSLGLAHEQYF
TRBJ1-5,-,-,TRBV6-6,TGTGCCAGCAGTTTTTTTCCTTATCAGCCCCAGCATTTT,CASSFFPYQPQHF
TRBJ1-2,TRBD1,-,TRBV19,TGTGCCAGTAGTGGGGACAGGGCGACTAGCTATGGCTACACCTTC,CASSGDRATSYGYTF
TRBJ2-7,-,few,TRBV7-8,TGTGCCAGCAGCCTACCTGCCTACGAGCAGTACTTC,CASSLPAYEQYF
TRBJ2-1,-,-,TRBV28,TGTGCCAGCAGTGTGGGATCCGTCTACAATGAGCAGTTCTTC,CASSVGSVYNEQFF
TRBJ2-2,-,-,TRBV7-9,TGTGCCAGCAGCTTAGATTATTTTCCCGGGGAGCTGTTTTTT,CASSLDYFPGELFF
TRBJ2-1,-,-,TRBV18,TGTGCCAGCTCACGGCGCAGGGGGGATGAGCAGTTCTTC,CASSRRRGDEQFF
TRBJ2-7,-,-,TRBV11-2,TGTGCCAGCAGCTTAGGAGTGGGGTACGAGCAGTACTTC,CASSLGVGYEQYF
TRBJ2-7,TRBD2,-,TRBV11-2,TGTGCCAGCAGCTTTAGCGGGACCGTAGTCGAGCAGTACTTC,CASSFSGTVVEQYF
TRBJ2-7,TRBD1,-,TRBV6-6,TGTGCCAGCAGTGGGACAGGCTACGAGCAGTACTTC,CASSGTGYEQYF
TRBJ1-1,-,-,TRBV27,TGTGCCAGCAGTTTATTTGGACGGCGCACTGAAGCTTTCTTT,CASSLFGRRTEAFF
TRBJ2-7,TRBD2,-,TRBV6-1,TGTGCCAGCAGTGAACGACTAGCGGGGCCCTACGAGCAGTACTTC,CASSERLAGPYEQYF
TRBJ1-3,-,-,TRBV27,TGTGCCAGCAGTTTCCGCCTGGGAGTCTCTGGAAACACCATATATTTT,CASSFRLGVSGNTIYF
TRBJ2-7,-,-,TRBV30,TGTGCCTGGTCAGGGCAGGGCATCCACGAGCAGTACTTC,CAWSGQGIHEQYF
TRBJ1-3,-,-,TRBV7-8,TGTGCCAGCAGCTTTACAGGCCCCCGGGACACCATATATTTT,CASSFTGPRDTIYF
TRBJ1-4,TRBD1,-,TRBV28,TGTGCCAGCAGTTTATCTTACCGGGACAGGGATAATGAAAAACTGTTTTTT,CASSLSYRDRDNEKLFF
TRBJ1-5,-,-,TRBV27,TGTGCCAGCAGTTTATCGTGGGAACAGCCCCAGCATTTT,CASSLSWEQPQHF
TRBJ2-5,-,-,TRBV7-8,TGTGCCAGCAGCCGTACAGGGTCGGAGGAGACCCAGTACTTC,CASSRTGSEETQYF
TRBJ2-5,-,-,TRBV18,TGTGCCAGCTCCCCTACCCAAGAGACCCAGTACTTC,CASSPTQETQYF
TRBJ2-1,TRBD2,-,TRBV19,TGTGCCAGTAGTACGACTAGCGGATACTACAATGAGCAGTTCTTC,CASSTTSGYYNEQFF
TRBJ2-1,-,-,TRBV6-6,TGTGCCAGCAGCCGCGGTCCTTACACTGAGCAGTTCTTC,CASSRGPYTEQFF
TRBJ2-1,TRBD2,-,TRBV18,TGTGCCAGCTCACCTTATACTCGACTAGCGGGAGACCGCCTTGGTGAGCAGTTCTTC,CASSPYTRLAGDRLGEQFF
TRBJ2-7,-,-,TRBV18,TGTGCCAGCTCACCAGTAGAGTCCATAAGCTCCTACGAGCAGTACTTC,CASSPVESISSYEQYF
TRBJ2-7,-,-,TRBV2,TGTGCCAGCAGTGAAATAGGCTACGAGCAGTACTTC,CASSEIGYEQYF
TRBJ2-1,TRBD2,-,TRBV11-3,TGTGCCAGCAGCCCCTTAGCGGGAGCCTACAATGAGCAGTTCTTC,CASSPLAGAYNEQFF
TRBJ1-4,-,-,TRBV28,TGTGCCAGCAGTTTATGGGGACTCCCTAGTATAGAACTGTTTTTT,CASSLWGLPSIELFF
TRBJ2-3,TRBD1,-,TRBV27,TGTGCCACCGCTCCGGACAGGGACACAGATACGCAGTATTTT,CATAPDRDTDTQYF
TRBJ2-2,-,-,TRBV28,TGTGCCAGCAGGTTGTTAGGGGCCGGCACCGGGGAGCTGTTTTTT,CASRLLGAGTGELFF
TRBJ1-5,-,once,TRBV19,TGTGCCGCTAAGCCGACAGGCTGGAATCAGCCCCAGCATTTT,CAAKPTGWNQPQHF
TRBJ1-4,-,-,TRBV4-1,TGCGCCAGCAGCCAAGTCGGGGAGGAAGAAAAACTGTTTTTT,CASSQVGEEEKLFF
TRBJ1-4,-,-,TRBV29-1,TGCAGCGTTGTCGGCAGCCCTAATGAAAAACTGTTTTTT,CSVVGSPNEKLFF
TRBJ2-3,-,-,TRBV4-3,TGCGCCAGCAGCCAAGAAGCGGGCCTATATACAGATACGCAGTATTTT,CASSQEAGLYTDTQYF
TRBJ2-7,-,-,TRBV6-6,TGTGCCAGCATAAACCCGGACGGGGAGCAGTACTTC,CASINPDGEQYF
TRBJ1-5,TRBD1,-,TRBV19,TGTGCCAGTAGTTTCGGGGACAGGGCGACTCAGCCCCAGCATTTT,CASSFGDRATQPQHF
TRBJ1-2,-,-,TRBV12-5,TGTGCTAGTGGTTTGGGGGACGGAGCTAACTATGGCTACACCTTC,CASGLGDGANYGYTF
TRBJ1-5,TRBD1,-,TRBV19,TGTGCCAGTAGTATAACCCCGGACAGGGCCCAGCCCCAGCATTTT,CASSITPDRAQPQHF
TRBJ2-7,-,few,TRBV7-9,TGTGCCAGCAGCTTGGGCGGGGTTTTCCACGAGCAGTACTTC,CASSLGGVFHEQYF